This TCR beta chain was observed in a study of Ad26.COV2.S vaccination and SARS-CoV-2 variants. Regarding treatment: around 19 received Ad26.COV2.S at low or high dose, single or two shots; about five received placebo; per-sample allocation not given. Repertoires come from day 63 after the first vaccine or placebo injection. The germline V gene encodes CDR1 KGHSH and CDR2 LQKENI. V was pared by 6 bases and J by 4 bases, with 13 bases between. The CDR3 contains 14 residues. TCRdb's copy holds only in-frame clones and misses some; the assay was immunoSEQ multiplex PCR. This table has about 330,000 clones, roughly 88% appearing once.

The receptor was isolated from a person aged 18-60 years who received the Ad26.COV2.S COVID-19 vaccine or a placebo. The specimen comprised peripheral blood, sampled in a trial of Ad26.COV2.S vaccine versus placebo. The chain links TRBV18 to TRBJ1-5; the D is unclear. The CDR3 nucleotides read TGTGCCAGCTCCCTCAGACGGGTAAATCAGCCCCAGCATTTT. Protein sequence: CASSLRRVNQPQHF.